The 18 T cell receptor beta chains presented below share a single source sample, sequenced in a study of blood T cell repertoires in COVID-19. The method was immunoSEQ multiplex PCR; TCRdb's version includes in-frame clones alone and lacks a portion of them. The sample has 65,000 to 90,000 clones, about 90% seen once. The sample taken for sequencing was peripheral blood. These receptor sequences come from a human donor in a cohort sampled during active COVID-19.

The genes are TRBV4-1 and TRBJ1-1; D gene uncertain. This CDR3 has 14 residues. The ends were cut back, 4 bases at V and 5 bases at J, with 14 bases in the middle. Per the germline V gene, CDR1 is MGHRA and CDR2 is YSYEKL. CDR3 loop: CASSLHSSGTEAFF. In DNA form, the CDR3 reads TGCGCCAGCAGCCTTCATTCTTCGGGAACTGAAGCTTTCTTT.

This chain joins TRBV5-1 and TRBJ1-1, with a possible D match to TRBD1 (5 bases). Germline CDR1 SGHRS, CDR2 YFSETQ. The CDR3 is made up of 13 amino acids. Trimming pared 4 bases from V and 11 bases from J, leaving 18 bases between. The CDR3 bases are TGCGCCAGCAGCCTCGACAGCGAAGGAGCCGCTTTCTTT. It specifies CASSLDSEGAAFF.

CDR3 sequence: CASSHQILRGPNTEAFF. The CDR3 nucleotides are TGCGCCAGCAGCCATCAGATACTCAGGGGTCCGAACACTGAAGCTTTCTTT. The chain recombines TRBV4-3 with TRBJ1-1; the D gene is possibly TRBD1 (6 bases). Germline CDR1 reads LGHNA; CDR2 reads YSLEER. V lost 3 bases and J 1 base, leaving 18 bases between the germline ends. The CDR3 has 17 residues.

The J gene is TRBJ1-1, the V gene TRBV7-2; D is possibly TRBD1 (6 bases). CDR1 is SGHTA, CDR2 FQGNSA, per germline. The V end lost 5 bases, the J end lost 1 base, and 14 bases lay between the germline ends. The CDR3 sequence is 15 residues long. The CDR3 region has the DNA TGTGCCAGCAGCCGTGAGACAGGACGGAACACTGAAGCTTTCTTT. This sequence encodes CASSRETGRNTEAFF.

The rearrangement joins TRBV9 to TRBJ2-7; possible D gene TRBD1, 6 bases. In germline, CDR1 is SGDLS, CDR2 YYNGEE. There are 14 residues in the CDR3. The V gene lost 0 bases and the J gene lost 3 bases, with 10 bases spanning the gap. The CDR3 region has the DNA TGTGCCAGCAGCGTAGCGGCAGGGGACTACGAGCAGTACTTC. As protein: CASSVAAGDYEQYF.

The sample holds one count of this clone. The chain links TRBV3-1 (or the pseudogene TRBV3-2) to TRBJ2-1; maybe TRBD2 (5 bases). V lost 1 base to trimming and J lost 4 bases, with 11 bases between them. CDR3 length: 15 residues. Germline assignment: CDR1 LGHDT and CDR2 YNNKEL (reference sequence). CDR3 residues: CASSQVTGSYNEQFF. The CDR3 bases are TGTGCCAGCAGCCAAGTCACGGGATCTTACAATGAGCAGTTCTTC.

J is TRBJ2-2 and V is TRBV6-5; a possible D gene is TRBD1 (6 bases). Trimming took off 8 bases at V and 0 bases at J, with 10 bases between the two ends. Germline V gene lookup returns CDR1 MNHEY and CDR2 SVGAGI. The CDR3 is made up of 14 amino acids. The CDR3 DNA is TGTGCCAGCGGGACATCTTCGAACACCGGGGAGCTGTTTTTT. It specifies CASGTSSNTGELFF.

This clone has a single count. The V and J genes are TRBV11-2 and TRBJ2-1; D is unresolved. The germline gives CDR1 SGHAT, CDR2 FQNNGV. The CDR3 consists of 12 residues. Deletions cut 3 bases from V and 8 bases from J, with 8 bases between. The CDR3 DNA reads as TGTGCCAGCAGCTTCCTCTCAGATGAGCAGTTCTTC. Translating it yields CASSFLSDEQFF.

This rearrangement joins TRBV3-1 (or the pseudogene TRBV3-2) to TRBJ2-1, with TRBD2 identical over 15 bases. Germline trimming cut 3 bases from V and 7 bases from J; bases unmatched to any gene: 4. This CDR3 spans 16 amino acids. Germline CDR1 reads LGHDT; CDR2 reads YNNKEL (reference sequence). CDR3 in DNA: TGTGCCAGCAGCCATAGGACTAGCGGGAGGGGAAATGAGCAGTTCTTC. It yields the protein CASSHRTSGRGNEQFF.

This rearrangement joins TRBV2 to TRBJ2-7; D might be TRBD2 (5 bases). The V and J ends lost 1 base and 0 bases respectively, with 7 bases between them. Germline V gene lookup returns CDR1 SNHLY and CDR2 FYNNEI. This CDR3 spans 14 amino acids. The CDR3 nucleotides are TGTGCCAGCAGTGAAGAGAGGGACTCCTACGAGCAGTACTTC. Translated, it gives CASSEERDSYEQYF.

The chain carries TRBV7-7 and TRBJ1-1; D is perhaps TRBD1 (5 bases). Per germline, CDR1 SSHAT and CDR2 FNYEAQ (reference sequence). This CDR3 region has 15 residues. Trimming took 5 bases from V and 3 from J, leaving 16 bases between them. CDR3 bases: TGTGCCAGCAGCCCCCACCTCGGAGGGGACACTGAAGCTTTCTTT. Translation gives CASSPHLGGDTEAFF.

On this clone itself: A read error may produce the germline difference seen at one junction end. V and J are TRBV7-9 and TRBJ2-5, with 10 bases lining up with TRBD2. The CDR3 loop spans 14 amino acids. Looked up from germline, CDR1 is SEHNR and CDR2 is FQNEAQ (reference sequence). Written as DNA, the CDR3 is TGTGCCAGCAGCGTAGCGGGGGGAACGGAGACCCAGTACTTC. Residues: CASSVAGGTETQYF.

This chain uses TRBV11-1 with TRBJ2-7; 11 bases fit TRBD1. Trimming took 5 bases from V and 3 from J; bases not matched to a gene: 3. Per the germline V gene, CDR1 is SGHAT and CDR2 is FQDESV (reference sequence). The CDR3 sequence is 14 residues long. CDR3 bases: TGTGCCAGCAGCGGACAGGGGGCAGGCTACGAGCAGTACTTC. Protein product: CASSGQGAGYEQYF.

V gene TRBV13 combines with J gene TRBJ2-3; D is unresolved. The CDR3 has 13 amino acids. CDR1 is PRHDT, CDR2 FYEKMQ, per germline (reference sequence). V was trimmed by 5 bases and J by 3 bases, leaving 9 bases between them. This chain's CDR3 is CASSPSGTDTQYF. The CDR3 DNA follows: TGTGCCAGCAGCCCCTCCGGGACAGATACGCAGTATTTT.

The chain has TRBV15 and TRBJ2-7; 7 bases fit TRBD1. Trimming took 6 bases from V and 0 from J; bases not matched to a gene: 8. Germline values: CDR1 LNHNV, CDR2 YYDKDF (reference sequence). This CDR3 has 15 amino acids. In DNA, the CDR3 is TGTGCCACCAGGGACACCGGGACAGTCTCCTACGAGCAGTACTTC. Translated: CATRDTGTVSYEQYF.

This chain links TRBV24-1 with TRBJ1-5; 10 nucleotides line up with TRBD1. V shed 4 bases and J 4 bases; nucleotides not matched to a gene: 6. The CDR3 sequence is 16 residues long. Germline V gene lookup returns CDR1 KGHDR and CDR2 SFDVKD. The DNA for the CDR3 is TGTGCCACCAGTGAAAGGGGACAGGGGCGAAATCAGCCCCAGCATTTT. This sequence encodes CATSERGQGRNQPQHF.

CDR3 protein: CASSLTQGNGELFF. Written as DNA, the CDR3 is TGTGCCAGCAGCTTAACACAGGGTAACGGGGAGCTGTTTTTT. The chain has TRBV7-3 and TRBJ2-2, with TRBD1 as a possible D gene (6 bases). V dropped 0 bases and J dropped 7 bases, with 9 bases sitting between them. The CDR3 has 14 amino acids. The germline CDR1 and CDR2 sequences are SGHTA and FQGTGA. Using reference TRBV7-3 and TRBJ2-2 for the parts outside the CDR3, the full variable domain is GAGVSQTPSNKVTEKGKYVELRCDPISGHTALYWYRQSLGQGPEFLIYFQGTGAADDSGLPNDRFFAVRPEGSVSTLKIQRTERGDSAVYLCASSLTQGNGELFFGEGSRLTVL.

This clone is a singleton in its sample. This chain uses TRBV6-5 with TRBJ1-2; D may be TRBD1 (5 bases). V was shortened by 0 bases and J by 8 bases, with 13 bases between the two germline ends. The V gene's germline CDR1 is MNHEY and CDR2 SVGAGI. The CDR3 has 14 residues. The CDR3 nucleotides are TGTGCCAGCAGTTACTCGAGCAGGGCAGGAGGCTACACCTTC. Amino acids: CASSYSSRAGGYTF.